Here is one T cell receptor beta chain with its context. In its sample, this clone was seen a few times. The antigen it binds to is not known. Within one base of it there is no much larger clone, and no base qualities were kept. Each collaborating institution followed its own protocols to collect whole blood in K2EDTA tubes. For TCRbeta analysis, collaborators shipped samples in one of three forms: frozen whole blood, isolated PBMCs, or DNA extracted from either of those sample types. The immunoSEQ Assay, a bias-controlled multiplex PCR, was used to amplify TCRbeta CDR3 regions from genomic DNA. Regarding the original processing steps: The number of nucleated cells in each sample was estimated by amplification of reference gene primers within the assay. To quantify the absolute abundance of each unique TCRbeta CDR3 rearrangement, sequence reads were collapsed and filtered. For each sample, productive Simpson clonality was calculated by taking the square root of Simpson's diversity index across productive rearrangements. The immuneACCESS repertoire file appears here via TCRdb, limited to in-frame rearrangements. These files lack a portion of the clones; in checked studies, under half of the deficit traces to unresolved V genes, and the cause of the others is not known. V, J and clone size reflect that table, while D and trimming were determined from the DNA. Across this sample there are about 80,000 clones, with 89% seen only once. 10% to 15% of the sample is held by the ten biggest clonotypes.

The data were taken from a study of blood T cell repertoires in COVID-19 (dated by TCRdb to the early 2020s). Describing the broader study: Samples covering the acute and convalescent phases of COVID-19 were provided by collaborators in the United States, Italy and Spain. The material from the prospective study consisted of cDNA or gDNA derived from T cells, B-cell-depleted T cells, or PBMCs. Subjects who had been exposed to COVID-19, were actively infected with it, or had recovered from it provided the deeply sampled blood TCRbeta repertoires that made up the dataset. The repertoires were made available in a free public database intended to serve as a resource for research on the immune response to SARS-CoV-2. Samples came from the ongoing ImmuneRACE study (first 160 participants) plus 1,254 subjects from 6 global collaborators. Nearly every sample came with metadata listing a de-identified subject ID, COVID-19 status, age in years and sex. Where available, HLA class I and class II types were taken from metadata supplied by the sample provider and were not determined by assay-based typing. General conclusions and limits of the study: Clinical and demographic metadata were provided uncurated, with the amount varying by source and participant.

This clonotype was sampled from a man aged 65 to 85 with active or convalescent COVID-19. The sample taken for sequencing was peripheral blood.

Read as DNA, the sequence is TGTGCCAGCAGCACGGGACTAGCGGGGGGTCCCTTGGATGAGCAGTTCTTC. This translates into CASSTGLAGGPLDEQFF. The chain is assembled from TRBV5-8 and TRBJ2-1; TRBD2 matches 15 bases in the middle. For this chain, trimming is 4 bases at the V end and 8 bases at the J end, and the number of junction bases without a gene match is 10. Reading from cysteine to phenylalanine, the CDR3 counts 17 amino acids. Here the CDR3 DNA is all that survives: 51 bases in frame from base 1. CDR1 SGHTS and CDR2 YDEGEE were looked up in the germline V gene.